The clone carrying this TCR beta chain was counted a few times. The antigen remains undetermined. The data are from a study of T cell responses to AZD1222 COVID-19 vaccine. The table came from immunoSEQ multiplex PCR; TCRdb's copy has only in-frame clones and leaves some out. This table has roughly 110,000 clones, around 92% appearing once. Findings of the study overall: Sampling that yielded the repertoires occurred only after the peak T cell response. Clonal diversity was possibly underestimated, and white British individuals and females predominated among donors.

The source is an adult who received the AZD1222 COVID-19 vaccine. Here the sequenced sample was peripheral blood, taken 28 days after the second AZD1222 dose.

The chain's CDR3 is CASSKVLAGATDTQYF. The CDR3 nucleotides are TGTGCCAGCAGCAAAGTACTAGCGGGGGCCACAGATACGCAGTATTTT. The rearrangement uses TRBV21-1 and TRBJ2-3; the D call in the table, TRBD2, was not verified against the DNA. TRBV21-1 is reported as a pseudogene. This CDR3 has 16 amino acids.